A single T cell receptor beta chain is shown here with its context. Its antigen remains unidentified. This record comes from a study of T cell repertoires in cytomegalovirus infection. Study-wide context: Public TCR beta signatures were indicative of both CMV infection and a matching HLA type.

Each CDR3 protein gets one entry after TCRdb re-called the reads with MiXCR. The sample records about 180,000 distinct CDR3 sequences, 17% being singletons. Study observations and caveats: CMV-specific TCR beta clonotypes restricted by HLA-C were the ones dominating the ex vivo response.

CDR1 is LNHDA, CDR2 SQIVND, per germline (reference sequence). This CDR3 spans 14 amino acids. The V and J ends lost 7 bases and 4 bases respectively, with 16 bases between them. The V and J genes are TRBV19 and TRBJ1-1; tentatively, D is TRBD1 (6 bases). Sequencing input: CD8+ T cells from PBMCs. The clonotype comes from a human donor in good health (CMV status not recorded). Some clones in this sample may be carry-over from other donors' samples. This chain's CDR3 is CASTSRGGLTEAFF. The CDR3 DNA is TGTGCCAGTACCTCAAGGGGGGGACTCACTGAAGCTTTCTTT.